The 5 T cell receptor beta chains listed next were all sequenced from one sample in a study of T cell responses to AZD1222 COVID-19 vaccine (dated by TCRdb to 2020 to 2023). Libraries were prepared through the immunoSEQ multiplex PCR assay. Held by TCRdb, this immuneACCESS table contains in-frame sequences only and omits some clones. Under half of the omission traces to an unresolved V gene where checked; the cause of the rest is unknown. The sample includes about 54,000 clones, with 86% observed a single time. The ten biggest clones cover 6.9% of the sample. Per the publication, the time point label means: about 28 days (+/-7) after the second vaccine dose. The sequencing here drew on peripheral blood, taken 28 days after the second AZD1222 dose. Every receptor here comes from an adult who received the AZD1222 COVID-19 vaccine.

The CDR3 here is CASRRDNHGNQPQHF. In nucleotides, the CDR3 is TGTGCCAGCAGGCGGGACAATCACGGCAATCAGCCCCAGCATTTT. The genes are TRBV6-5 and TRBJ1-5; D possibly corresponds to TRBD1 (6 bases). The germline V and J ends were trimmed by 6 bases and 2 bases, with 14 bases remaining between them. CDR1 is MNHEY and CDR2 is SVGAGI in the germline V gene. This CDR3 has 15 residues.

The chain carries TRBV19 and TRBJ2-7, with 10 nucleotides matching TRBD1. Germline-derived CDR1 and CDR2 are LNHDA and SQIVND (reference sequence). The CDR3 totals 15 residues. The V segment lost 5 bases and the J segment 2 bases; nucleotides outside the gene matches: 6. The CDR3 nucleotides are TGTGCCAGTAGTCGAGGGACAGGGGCAGCCTACGAGCAGTACTTC. It encodes CASSRGTGAAYEQYF.

This clone appeared a few times. The chain recombines TRBV9 with TRBJ1-1; 9 bases align to TRBD1. Trimming removed 3 bases from V and 1 base from J; junction bases left unmatched: 4. This CDR3 comprises 15 residues. Germline assignment: CDR1 SGDLS and CDR2 YYNGEE. DNA for the CDR3: TGTGCCAGCAGCGCCGGACAGGGGACGAACACTGAAGCTTTCTTT. Protein sequence: CASSAGQGTNTEAFF. Looking up the rest from reference TRBV9 and TRBJ1-1 gives the full variable domain: DSGVTQTPKHLITATGQRVTLRCSPRSGDLSVYWYQQSLDQGLQFLIQYYNGEERAKGNILERFSAQQFPDLHSELNLSSLELGDSALYFCASSAGQGTNTEAFFGQGTRLTVV.

This chain uses TRBV4-2 with TRBJ2-3; 10 nucleotides line up with TRBD1. V was pared by 4 bases and J by 8 bases, with 12 bases of the junction left unmatched. Germline V lookup: CDR1 LGHNA, CDR2 YNFKEQ. The CDR3 spans 16 residues. The CDR3 nucleotides read TGTGCCAGCAGCCTGGGGACAGGGGTAGAGGTGGGTACGCAGTATTTT. Its protein is CASSLGTGVEVGTQYF.

This chain uses TRBV5-4 with TRBJ2-3; 9 positions match TRBD1. The CDR3 length is 15 residues. Germline CDR1 SGHNT, CDR2 YYREEE (reference sequence). Trimming took 6 bases from V and 3 from J; bases not matched to a gene: 8. The CDR3 is CASTAGTGRTDTQYF. CDR3 DNA: TGTGCCAGCACCGCCGGGACAGGGCGAACAGATACGCAGTATTTT.